This T cell receptor (beta chain) emerged from a study of OX40 agonist ivuxolimab in advanced cancers. The protocol was immunoSEQ multiplex PCR, while the TCRdb copy is restricted to in-frame clones and leaves out a portion. The repertoire consists of approximately 49,000 clones, with 85% occurring once and the leading ten covering roughly 20%. As for this clone: Antigen specificity is unknown.

Study-level points and caveats: Undetermined was the antigen specificity of the expanded peripheral T cells. Both CD4+ and CD8+ T cell populations in blood had undergone clonal expansion by week 6 at 0.1 to 3.0 mg/kg. Among patients with partial responses at 0.1-3.0 mg/kg, clonal expansion was among the lowest.

Germline V lookup: CDR1 SGHAT, CDR2 FQDESV (reference sequence). The CDR3 length is 13 residues. Trimming removed 3 bases from V and 4 bases from J, with 9 bases in between. This rearrangement joins TRBV11-1 to TRBJ2-5; D uncertain. Sample: CD4+ or CD8+ T cells sorted from blood, taken in a trial of the OX40 agonist ivuxolimab. This TCR was recovered from an adult with an advanced solid tumor such as melanoma, head and neck, liver or kidney cancer. The CDR3 sequence: CASSFSSAETQYF. In DNA form, the CDR3 reads TGTGCCAGCAGCTTCTCCTCCGCAGAGACCCAGTACTTC.